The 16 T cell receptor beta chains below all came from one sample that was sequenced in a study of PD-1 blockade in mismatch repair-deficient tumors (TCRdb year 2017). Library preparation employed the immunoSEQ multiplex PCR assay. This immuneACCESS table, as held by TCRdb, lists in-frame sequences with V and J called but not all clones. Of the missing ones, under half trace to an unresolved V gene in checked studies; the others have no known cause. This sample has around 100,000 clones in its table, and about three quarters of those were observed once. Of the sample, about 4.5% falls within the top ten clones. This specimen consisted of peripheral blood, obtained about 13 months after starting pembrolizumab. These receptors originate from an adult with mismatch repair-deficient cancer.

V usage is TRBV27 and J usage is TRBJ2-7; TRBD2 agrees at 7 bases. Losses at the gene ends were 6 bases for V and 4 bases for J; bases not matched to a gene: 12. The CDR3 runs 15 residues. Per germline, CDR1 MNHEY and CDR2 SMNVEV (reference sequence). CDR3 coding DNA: TGTGCCAGCAGCCCCCCTAGCGGACGAAGTTACGAGCAGTACTTC. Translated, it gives CASSPPSGRSYEQYF.

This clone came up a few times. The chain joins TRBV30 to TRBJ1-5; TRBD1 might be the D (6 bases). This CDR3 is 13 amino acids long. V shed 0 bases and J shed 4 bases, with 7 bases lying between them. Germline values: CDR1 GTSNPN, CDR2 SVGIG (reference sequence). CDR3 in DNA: TGTGCCTGGAGTGTCACAGGGAATCAGCCCCAGCATTTT. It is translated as CAWSVTGNQPQHF.

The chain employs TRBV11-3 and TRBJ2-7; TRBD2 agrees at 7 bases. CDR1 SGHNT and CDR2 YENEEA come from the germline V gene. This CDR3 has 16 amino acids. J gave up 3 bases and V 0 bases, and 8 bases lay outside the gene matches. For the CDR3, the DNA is TGTGCCAGCAGCTTAGAGGGCGGGAGTGGCCGCTACGAGCAGTACTTC. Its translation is CASSLEGGSGRYEQYF.

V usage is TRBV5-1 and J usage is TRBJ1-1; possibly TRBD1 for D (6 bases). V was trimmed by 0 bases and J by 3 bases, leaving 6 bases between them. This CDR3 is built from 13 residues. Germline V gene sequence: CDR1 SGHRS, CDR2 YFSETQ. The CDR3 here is CASSLAGDTEAFF. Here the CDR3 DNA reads TGCGCCAGCAGCTTGGCAGGGGACACTGAAGCTTTCTTT.

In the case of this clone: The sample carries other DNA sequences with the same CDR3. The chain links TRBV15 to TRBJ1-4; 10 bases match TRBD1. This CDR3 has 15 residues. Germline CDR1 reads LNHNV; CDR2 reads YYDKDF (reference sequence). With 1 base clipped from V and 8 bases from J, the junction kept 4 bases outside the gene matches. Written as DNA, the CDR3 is TGTGCCACCAGCAGAGCGGGACAGGGGAGCGAAAAACTGTTTTTT. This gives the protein CATSRAGQGSEKLFF.

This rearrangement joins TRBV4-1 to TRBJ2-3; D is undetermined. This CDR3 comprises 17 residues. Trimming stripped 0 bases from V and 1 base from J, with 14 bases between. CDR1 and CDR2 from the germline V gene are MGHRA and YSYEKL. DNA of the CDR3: TGCGCCAGCAGCCAAGACTGGAGTAGTCTGGGCACAGATACGCAGTATTTT. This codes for CASSQDWSSLGTDTQYF.

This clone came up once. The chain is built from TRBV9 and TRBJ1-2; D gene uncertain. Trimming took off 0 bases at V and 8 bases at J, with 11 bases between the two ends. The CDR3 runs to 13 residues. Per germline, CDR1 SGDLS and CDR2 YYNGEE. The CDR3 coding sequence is TGTGCCAGCAGCGTAGAAGGGTTACAGGGCTACACCTTC. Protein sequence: CASSVEGLQGYTF.

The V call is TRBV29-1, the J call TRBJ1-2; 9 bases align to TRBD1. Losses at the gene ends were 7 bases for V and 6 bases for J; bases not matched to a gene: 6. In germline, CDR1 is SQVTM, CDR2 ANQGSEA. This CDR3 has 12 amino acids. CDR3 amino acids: CSGRDREHGYTF. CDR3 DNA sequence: TGCAGCGGGAGGGACAGGGAGCATGGCTACACCTTC.

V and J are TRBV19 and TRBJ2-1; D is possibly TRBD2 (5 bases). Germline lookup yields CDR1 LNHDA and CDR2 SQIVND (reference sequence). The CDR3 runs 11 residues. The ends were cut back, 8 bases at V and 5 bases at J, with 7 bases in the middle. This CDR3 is CASQRNNEQFF. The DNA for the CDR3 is TGTGCCAGTCAGCGGAACAATGAGCAGTTCTTC.

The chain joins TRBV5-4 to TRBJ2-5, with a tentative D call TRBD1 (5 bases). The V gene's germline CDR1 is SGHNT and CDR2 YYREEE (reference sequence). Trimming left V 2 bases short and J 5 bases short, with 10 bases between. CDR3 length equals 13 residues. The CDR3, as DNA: TGTGCCAGCAGCTTTCTTGCAGGGGAGACCCAGTACTTC. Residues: CASSFLAGETQYF.

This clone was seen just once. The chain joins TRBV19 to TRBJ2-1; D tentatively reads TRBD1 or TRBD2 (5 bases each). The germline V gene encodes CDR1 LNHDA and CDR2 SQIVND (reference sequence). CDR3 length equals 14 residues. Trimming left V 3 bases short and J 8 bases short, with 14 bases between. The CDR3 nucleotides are TGTGCCAGTAGTATCGCTTATAGGGACGATGAGCAGTTCTTC. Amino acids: CASSIAYRDDEQFF.

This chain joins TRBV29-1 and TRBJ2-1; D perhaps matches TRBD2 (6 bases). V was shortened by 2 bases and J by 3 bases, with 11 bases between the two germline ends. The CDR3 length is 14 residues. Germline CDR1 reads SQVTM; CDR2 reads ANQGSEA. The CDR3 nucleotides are TGCAGCGTTGAAAAGGGACTTGACTACAATGAGCAGTTCTTC. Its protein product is CSVEKGLDYNEQFF.

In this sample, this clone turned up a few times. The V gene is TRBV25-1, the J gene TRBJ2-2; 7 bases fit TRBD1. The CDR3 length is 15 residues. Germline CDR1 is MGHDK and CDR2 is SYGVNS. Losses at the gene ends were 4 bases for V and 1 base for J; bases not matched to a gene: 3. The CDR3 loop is CASSARQGNTGELFF. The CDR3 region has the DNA TGTGCCAGCAGTGCTCGACAGGGGAACACCGGGGAGCTGTTTTTT.

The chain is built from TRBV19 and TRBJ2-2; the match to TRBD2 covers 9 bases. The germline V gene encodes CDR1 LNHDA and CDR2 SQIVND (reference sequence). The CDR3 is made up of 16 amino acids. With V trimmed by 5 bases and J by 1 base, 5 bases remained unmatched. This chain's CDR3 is CASSDRAGGNTGELFF. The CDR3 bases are TGTGCCAGTAGTGACAGAGCGGGGGGGAACACCGGGGAGCTGTTTTTT.

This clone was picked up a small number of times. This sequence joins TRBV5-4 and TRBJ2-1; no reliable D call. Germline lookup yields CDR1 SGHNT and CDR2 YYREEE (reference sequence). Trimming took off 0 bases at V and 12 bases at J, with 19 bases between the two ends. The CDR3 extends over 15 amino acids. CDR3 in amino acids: CASSLEGSPIIVQFF. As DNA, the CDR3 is TGTGCCAGCAGCTTGGAGGGTAGCCCAATAATCGTGCAGTTCTTC.

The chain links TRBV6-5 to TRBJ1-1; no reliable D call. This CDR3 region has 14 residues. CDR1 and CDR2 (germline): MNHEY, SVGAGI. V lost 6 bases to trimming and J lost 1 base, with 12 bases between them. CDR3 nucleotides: TGTGCCAGCAGGCAAAGCAACCAGAACACTGAAGCTTTCTTT. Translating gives CASRQSNQNTEAFF.